This note documents a single T cell receptor (beta chain) sequence. Assay used: immunoSEQ multiplex PCR; TCRdb lists only in-frame clones, some missing. The sample lists approximately 500,000 clones; 90% to 97% were seen once. The data derive from a study of shared clonotypes between healthy human individuals. Germline trimming cut 5 bases from V and 6 bases from J; bases unmatched to any gene: 14. The CDR3 loop spans 18 amino acids. The germline V gene encodes CDR1 MNHEY and CDR2 SMNVEV (reference sequence). Participating donors were healthy, HIV-negative adults free of recent acute infections or vaccinations.

The chain couples TRBV27 to TRBJ2-7; 15 bases fit TRBD2. Specimen: naive CD4+ T cells sorted from blood. Subset defined: CD45RA+ positively selected. The origin of this receptor is a woman aged 30 to 39 in good health. This chain's CDR3 is CASSQRRRGLAGGSEQYF. CDR3 DNA sequence: TGTGCCAGCAGTCAACGAAGGCGGGGACTAGCGGGAGGTAGCGAGCAGTACTTC.